These 21 T cell receptor beta chains came from one sample sequenced in a study of early T cells in non-severe SARS-CoV-2 infection. MiXCR, run by TCRdb on the 5' RACE reads, gives a single entry per CDR3 protein. The sample has 65,000 to 80,000 distinct CDR3 sequences; about 13% are singletons. The sequencing input was whole blood. The source is an adult who was a healthcare worker with PCR-confirmed SARS-CoV-2 infection or an uninfected control (not recorded which).

This clonotype was seen only a few times. The chain uses TRBV18 and TRBJ2-3; tentatively, D is TRBD1 (5 bases). The V and J ends lost 0 bases and 0 bases respectively, with 13 bases between them. Germline values: CDR1 KGHSH, CDR2 LQKENI. This CDR3 has 17 residues. CDR3 bases: TGTGCCAGCTCACCACCCCAACCGAGACAGAGCACAGATACGCAGTATTTT. It specifies CASSPPQPRQSTDTQYF.

In DNA, the CDR3 is TGTGCCAGCAGTTATGCAGGTTCCTACGAGCAGTACTTC. Residues: CASSYAGSYEQYF. The chain combines TRBV6-5 with TRBJ2-7, with unresolved D. Looked up from germline, CDR1 is MNHEY and CDR2 is SVGAGI. V dropped 3 bases and J dropped 1 base, with 7 bases sitting between them. The CDR3 spans 13 residues.

This clonotype was detected a few times. The rearrangement uses TRBV5-5 and TRBJ2-2; TRBD1 aligns across 8 bases. V shed 4 bases, J shed 4 bases, and the junction held 15 bases outside the gene matches. The CDR3 has 18 amino acids. CDR1 is SGHKS and CDR2 is YYEKEE in the germline V gene (reference sequence). The CDR3 here is CASSPGQGGWRTTGELFF. In DNA, the CDR3 is TGTGCCAGCAGCCCCGGACAGGGAGGCTGGCGGACCACCGGGGAGCTGTTTTTT.

This chain connects TRBV20-1 to TRBJ1-6, with a tentative D call TRBD1 (5 bases). The CDR3 sequence is 14 residues long. Germline CDR1 DFQATT, CDR2 SNEGSKA (reference sequence). Trimming took off 2 bases at V and 8 bases at J, with 13 bases between the two ends. The CDR3 nucleotides read TGCAGTGCTAGAAGGGGCCGGCGGGATTCACCCCTCCACTTT. It encodes CSARRGRRDSPLHF.

This clonotype was recorded many times. The J gene is TRBJ1-2, the V gene TRBV16; no definite D call. The V end was cut by 4 bases, the J end by 2 bases, with 8 bases between. The CDR3 has 13 amino acids. Germline CDR1 is KGHSY and CDR2 is FQNENV. CDR3 amino acids: CASSPDTNYGYTF. The CDR3 DNA reads TGTGCCAGCAGCCCTGATACGAACTATGGCTACACCTTC.

This clonotype was observed a few times. The V and J genes are TRBV29-1 and TRBJ1-5, with D possibly TRBD1 on 5 matching bases. Deletions cut 4 bases from V and 1 base from J, with 5 bases between. The CDR3 totals 12 residues. CDR1 is SQVTM and CDR2 is ANQGSEA in the germline V gene. This CDR3 is CSVGQSNQPQHF. CDR3 nucleotide sequence: TGCAGCGTTGGACAGAGCAATCAGCCCCAGCATTTT.

This clonotype showed up many times. This chain uses TRBV28 with TRBJ1-2; 8 nucleotides line up with TRBD1. This CDR3 contains 15 residues. Germline V gene lookup returns CDR1 MDHEN and CDR2 SYDVKM. Trimming cost V 2 bases and J 5 bases; bases outside gene matches: 7. The CDR3 nucleotides read TGTGCCAGCAGTTTAAGTTCAGGGGGCGGTTATGGCTACACCTTC. Protein product: CASSLSSGGGYGYTF.

This clonotype was seen a few times. V gene TRBV10-1 combines with J gene TRBJ1-1; TRBD1 might be the D (6 bases). Between the trimmed V and J ends, which lost 10 bases and 4 bases, there was a span of 16 bases. The CDR3 is 13 amino acids. Germline values: CDR1 WNHNN, CDR2 SYGVQD (reference sequence). The CDR3 protein is CATTRARGTEAFF. The CDR3 nucleotides read TGCGCCACCACTCGAGCCAGGGGCACTGAAGCTTTCTTT.

This clonotype was counted a few times. The chain has TRBV11-2 and TRBJ2-3; D ambiguous. With 3 bases removed from V and 0 bases from J, the gap between germline ends came to 16 bases. Looked up from germline, CDR1 is SGHAT and CDR2 is FQNNGV. The length of the CDR3 is 17 residues. The CDR3 region is CASSFGPSSSSTDTQYF. For the CDR3, the DNA is TGTGCCAGCAGCTTTGGGCCCTCGTCCTCTAGCACAGATACGCAGTATTTT.

This clonotype was recorded a few times. This chain's CDR3 is CSVRTSGPPYEQYF. For the CDR3, the DNA is TGCAGTGTTCGGACTAGCGGCCCTCCCTACGAGCAGTACTTC. The V gene is TRBV20-1, the J gene TRBJ2-7, with 10 bases fitting TRBD2. Germline values: CDR1 DFQATT, CDR2 SNEGSKA (reference sequence). The length of the CDR3 is 14 residues. Trimming at V came to 7 bases and at J to 2 bases, leaving 8 bases not matched to a gene.

This clonotype occurred many times. The rearrangement links TRBV20-1 to TRBJ2-5, with D maybe TRBD2 (5 bases). The V gene lost 6 bases and the J gene lost 1 base, with 18 bases spanning the gap. CDR1 and CDR2 from the germline V gene are DFQATT and SNEGSKA (reference sequence). The CDR3 runs to 15 residues. In DNA form, the CDR3 reads TGCAGTGCCGCCGGAGGACCACCGTCCCAAGAGACCCAGTACTTC. This translates into CSAAGGPPSQETQYF.

By its share, this clonotype is medium-sized. The CDR3 sequence is CASSSRGWPVGYGYTF. The CDR3 DNA reads TGTGCCAGCAGCAGTCGCGGGTGGCCCGTGGGCTATGGCTACACCTTC. The chain links TRBV21-1 to TRBJ1-2. TRBV21-1 is flagged as a pseudogene. This CDR3 comprises 16 residues.

This clonotype was counted many times. J is TRBJ1-1 and V is TRBV29-1, with 8 bases identical to TRBD1. The V and J ends lost 5 bases and 0 bases, in that order; junction bases with no gene match: 2. Germline CDR1 and CDR2: SQVTM and ANQGSEA. The CDR3 contains 13 residues. Here the CDR3 reads CSVQGAMNTEAFF. In nucleotides, the CDR3 is TGCAGCGTTCAGGGGGCGATGAACACTGAAGCTTTCTTT.

The chain has TRBV3-1 and TRBJ1-2; D might be TRBD1 (5 bases). CDR3 size: 15 residues. The germline V gene has CDR1 LGHDT and CDR2 YNNKEL (reference sequence). V gave up 0 bases and J gave up 7 bases, with 15 bases separating them. In DNA, the CDR3 is TGTGCCAGCAGCCAAGATTTCCAGGGAAGGAGTGGCTACACCTTC. It yields the protein CASSQDFQGRSGYTF. Full variable domain (outside the CDR3, taken from reference TRBV3-1 and TRBJ1-2): DTAVSQTPKYLVTQMGNDKSIKCEQNLGHDTMYWYKQDSKKFLKIMFSYNNKELIINETVPNRFSPKSPDKAHLNLHINSLELGDSAVYFCASSQDFQGRSGYTFGSGTRLTVV.

The chain recombines TRBV7-3 with TRBJ1-2, with 11 bases that match TRBD1. CDR1 is SGHTA and CDR2 is FQGTGA in the germline V gene. Trimming at V came to 5 bases and at J to 6 bases, leaving 5 bases not matched to a gene. CDR3 length: 14 residues. In DNA form, the CDR3 reads TGTGCCAGCAGCCCAGGACAGGGGGCTAATGGCTACACCTTC. Residues: CASSPGQGANGYTF.

This clonotype was seen at least ten times. The gene calls are TRBV7-8 and TRBJ2-7; TRBD2 matches 10 bases. Germline CDR1 reads SGHVS; CDR2 reads FQNEAQ. The trim removed 3 bases at V and 5 bases at J, leaving 16 bases unmatched. This CDR3 is 18 amino acids long. The CDR3 sequence: CASSFVPKSSGSRNEQYF. The CDR3 DNA follows: TGTGCCAGCAGCTTCGTTCCCAAGTCTAGCGGGAGTAGGAACGAGCAGTACTTC.

The V gene is TRBV9, the J gene TRBJ2-1, with D possibly called TRBD1 or TRBD2 (5 bases each). Germline assignment: CDR1 SGDLS and CDR2 YYNGEE. V was pared by 4 bases and J by 2 bases, with 16 bases between. The length of the CDR3 is 16 residues. The DNA for the CDR3 is TGTGCCAGCAGCTCCCATGCCCGGGGCACCTACAATGAGCAGTTCTTC. The encoded protein is CASSSHARGTYNEQFF.

The chain joins TRBV2 to TRBJ2-6, with 7 bases fitting TRBD2. This CDR3 contains 15 residues. The germline CDR1 and CDR2 sequences are SNHLY and FYNNEI. V shed 8 bases and J 1 base; nucleotides not matched to a gene: 5. The CDR3 DNA reads as TGTGCCAGCTTGGGGACTAATTCTGGGGCCAACGTCCTGACTTTC. It specifies CASLGTNSGANVLTF.

This clonotype came up a few times. Here the CDR3 reads CASSLTGLGGELFF. CDR3 DNA: TGTGCCAGCAGCTTGACAGGGTTGGGCGGGGAGCTGTTTTTT. The V gene is TRBV7-3, the J gene TRBJ2-2, with 7 bases identical to TRBD1. Germline-derived CDR1 and CDR2 are SGHTA and FQGTGA. This CDR3 is 14 amino acids long. V shed 3 bases and J 7 bases; nucleotides not matched to a gene: 5.

V and J are TRBV5-1 and TRBJ1-5; D is unclear. The germline gives CDR1 SGHRS, CDR2 YFSETQ. The CDR3 contains 14 residues. The V end was cut by 0 bases, the J end by 3 bases, with 7 bases between. CDR3 nucleotide sequence: TGCGCCAGCAGCTTGGATGGGCTCAATCAGCCCCAGCATTTT. It specifies CASSLDGLNQPQHF.

The chain links TRBV4-2 to TRBJ2-7; D tentatively reads TRBD1 or TRBD2 (7 bases each). The V gene lost 0 bases and the J gene lost 0 bases, with 15 bases spanning the gap. The CDR3 has 17 residues. CDR1 LGHNA and CDR2 YNFKEQ come from the germline V gene. This chain's CDR3 is CASSQESRGGLSYEQYF. CDR3 sequence (DNA): TGTGCCAGCAGCCAAGAATCCAGGGGGGGCCTCTCCTACGAGCAGTACTTC.